The next 5 T cell receptor beta chains were all read from a single sample in a study of response to subunit inactivated influenza vaccine. TCRdb itself ran the RT-PCR reads through MiXCR, one entry per CDR3 protein. The sample yields more than 700,000 distinct CDR3 sequences, around 20% seen once. This specimen consisted of PBMCs from blood, obtained less than 6 days after vaccination. Source of these receptors: a man between 50 and 59 years old who received an inactivated influenza vaccine.

The rearrangement uses TRBV7-9 and TRBJ1-4; D remains ambiguous. Germline V gene data show CDR1 as SEHNR and CDR2 as FQNEAQ (reference sequence). The CDR3 extends over 15 amino acids. V lost 1 base, J lost 3 bases, and 9 bases lay in between. CDR3 in amino acids: CASSLGGPSNEKLFF. CDR3 in DNA: TGTGCCAGCAGCTTAGGTGGACCTTCTAATGAAAAACTGTTTTTT.

This clonotype was observed many times. This sequence joins TRBV10-3 and TRBJ1-6, with 8 positions matching TRBD1. The junction had 9 bases not matched to a gene; V was cut back by 4 bases and J by 7 bases. The CDR3 is 16 amino acids. Per germline, CDR1 ENHRY and CDR2 SYGVKD. The CDR3 region is CAISADRAGGNSPLHF. CDR3 sequence (DNA): TGTGCCATCAGTGCGGACAGGGCGGGGGGGAATTCACCCCTCCACTTT.

The table lists this clonotype with a few counts. The rearrangement uses TRBV5-6 and TRBJ1-1; D is ambiguous. The CDR3 is 12 amino acids. V lost 0 bases, J lost 10 bases, and 10 bases lay in between. Germline V gene sequence: CDR1 SGHDT, CDR2 YYEEEE. The chain's CDR3 is CASSLAGSRAFF. The DNA of the CDR3 is TGTGCCAGCAGCTTGGCCGGATCTAGAGCTTTCTTT.

This clonotype was seen a handful of times. This chain connects TRBV5-1 to TRBJ1-1; 8 positions match TRBD1. With V trimmed by 2 bases and J by 3 bases, 3 bases remained unmatched. Germline CDR1 is SGHRS and CDR2 is YFSETQ. The CDR3 has 14 amino acids. The CDR3 DNA follows: TGCGCCAGCAGCTTCCAGGGGGCCCACACTGAAGCTTTCTTT. Translation: CASSFQGAHTEAFF.

The chain couples TRBV4-3 to TRBJ2-3; possibly TRBD2 for D (6 bases). CDR3 length: 16 residues. Between the trimmed V and J ends, which lost 4 bases and 1 base, there was a span of 15 bases. Germline lookup yields CDR1 LGHNA and CDR2 YSLEER. The CDR3 DNA follows: TGCGCCAGCAGCCCAGACCGGGACTTAGGCACAGATACGCAGTATTTT. This sequence encodes CASSPDRDLGTDTQYF.